This T cell receptor (beta chain) was documented in a study of cytomegalovirus exposure and HLA in healthy donors. In the study overall: Genetic ancestry analysis placed about 80% of the 398 donors that were genotyped in the Caucasian-associated cluster.

Notes on the study in general: Later analysis showed most CMV-associated TCR beta chains appearing HLA-restricted. An apparent linkage of common viral pathogens to several of the most significant clusters emerged in a later analysis. Prior analysis indicated that the majority of TCR beta V segments exhibited productivity approximately 87% or approximately 30% of the time.

Of note for this clone: Its specificity is not known.

The CDR3 loop spans 21 amino acids. The trim removed 7 bases at V and 0 bases at J, leaving 21 bases unmatched. Germline V gene data show CDR1 as SGDLS and CDR2 as YYNGEE. Primers for the PCR totalled 60 Vbeta and 13 Jbeta. Profiling relied on immunoSEQ multiplex PCR, and the TCRdb table lists in-frame clones only, not all of them. Of some 130,000 clones in the sample, roughly four fifths were seen once. Sequencing used PBMCs. V and J are TRBV9 and TRBJ2-7, with TRBD2 identical over 14 bases. This sequence was found in a male donor in good health and CMV-seropositive. The CDR3 reads CASHIRIVIGTSGGSSYEQYF. The CDR3 region has the DNA TGTGCCAGCCACATACGGATAGTCATCGGGACTAGCGGGGGTAGCTCCTACGAGCAGTACTTC.